The T cell receptor beta chain under discussion was sequenced for a study of graft-versus-host responses after intestinal transplantation. The data were produced by immunoSEQ multiplex PCR, yet TCRdb's version contains in-frame clones alone and is incomplete. The repertoire holds 96,000 or so clones, with about 90% as singletons. The CDR3 is 16 amino acids. Germline trimming cut 6 bases from V and 5 bases from J; bases unmatched to any gene: 10. On this clone: Its specificity is not known.

The study's findings and limits: GvH clones were identified in recipient marrow, with some first appearing in ileum or blood.

The source was unstimulated CD4+ T cells sorted from spleen or lymph node cells, collected before intestinal transplant. The source of this sequence is a human donor who received an intestinal transplant. This sequence joins TRBV23-1 and TRBJ2-2; 9 bases agree with TRBD2. TRBV23-1 is placed among ORFs of uncertain function. The CDR3 nucleotides read TGCGCCAGCAGATCGATATCCAGCGGGGGGACCGGGGAGCTGTTTTTT. Translated, it gives CASRSISSGGTGELFF.